This record concerns one T cell receptor beta chain sequence. No antigen is known for it. This record belongs to a study of early T cells in non-severe SARS-CoV-2 infection. For the study at large: Sequencing used unsorted whole-blood bulk RNA, so chains lack pairing.

With 4 bases removed from V and 2 bases from J, the gap between germline ends came to 11 bases. CDR3 length: 14 residues. In germline, CDR1 is MGHDK, CDR2 SYGVNS. The protocol attached unique molecular identifiers to individual cDNA molecules. TCRdb itself ran the 5' RACE reads through MiXCR, one entry per CDR3 protein. The data contain tens of thousands of distinct CDR3 sequences, 11% of them singletons. Findings of the study overall: The study's VDJdb matching favored anti-spike CD8 responses and missed private and CD4 specificities.

The source was whole blood, collected at baseline. The rearrangement uses TRBV25-1 and TRBJ1-1; D call uncertain. This TCR came from an adult who was a healthcare worker with PCR-confirmed SARS-CoV-2 infection or an uninfected control (not recorded which). The CDR3 nucleotides are TGTGCCAGCAGTGCGGATAACATTAACACTGAAGCTTTCTTT. It yields the protein CASSADNINTEAFF.